These 14 T cell receptor beta chains originate from one sample sequenced in a study of cytomegalovirus exposure and HLA in healthy donors (dated by TCRdb to between 2016 and 2019). Library preparation was by the immunoSEQ multiplex PCR assay. For the multiplex PCR, a mixture combining 60 forward primers for TCR Vbeta segments and 13 reverse primers for TCR Jbeta segments was used. Drawn from immuneACCESS, this table holds only the in-frame rearrangements with V and J called that TCRdb kept. Clones are partly lost; checked studies trace under half to an unresolved V gene and leave the rest unexplained. The sample has nearly 300,000 clones on record, roughly 88% of them singletons. 3% to 4% of the sample rests with the top ten. Sequenced input: PBMCs. The receptors stem from a man aged 35 to 55 in good health and CMV-seropositive.

The V call is TRBV2, the J call TRBJ2-5; TRBD2 matches at 9 bases. Trimming cost V 4 bases and J 4 bases; bases outside gene matches: 1. Germline V CDR1 and CDR2: SNHLY, FYNNEI. This CDR3 spans 13 amino acids. CDR3 region: CASSGGLAETQYF. CDR3 coding DNA: TGTGCCAGCAGTGGGGGACTAGCAGAGACCCAGTACTTC.

The chain uses TRBV4-1 and TRBJ2-5; the match to TRBD2 covers 12 bases. The CDR3 extends over 16 amino acids. Germline CDR1 MGHRA, CDR2 YSYEKL. Trimming cost V 0 bases and J 4 bases; bases outside gene matches: 3. This CDR3 reads CASSQEGTSGLETQYF. The CDR3 bases are TGCGCCAGCAGCCAAGAAGGGACTAGCGGGTTAGAGACCCAGTACTTC.

The J gene is TRBJ1-1, the V gene TRBV25-1; D remains ambiguous. The CDR3 runs to 13 residues. The germline V and J ends were trimmed by 0 bases and 3 bases, with 5 bases remaining between them. Germline V gene sequence: CDR1 MGHDK, CDR2 SYGVNS. CDR3 in amino acids: CASSEYPDTEAFF. Here the CDR3 DNA reads TGTGCCAGCAGTGAATATCCAGACACTGAAGCTTTCTTT.

The chain has TRBV7-2 and TRBJ2-7; TRBD2 agrees at 9 bases. V lost 3 bases and J lost 5; bases outside the gene matches: 5. Germline V gene lookup returns CDR1 SGHTA and CDR2 FQGNSA. The CDR3 totals 14 residues. Here the CDR3 reads CASSFSSGMNEQYF. DNA for the CDR3: TGTGCCAGCAGCTTTTCTAGCGGGATGAACGAGCAGTACTTC.

The chain recombines TRBV27 with TRBJ2-3; 8 nucleotides match TRBD1. The V segment lost 2 bases and the J segment 4 bases; nucleotides outside the gene matches: 5. The CDR3 length is 15 residues. Germline values: CDR1 MNHEY, CDR2 SMNVEV (reference sequence). CDR3 sequence: CASSLRTGWADTQYF. In nucleotides, the CDR3 is TGTGCCAGCAGTTTAAGGACAGGGTGGGCAGATACGCAGTATTTT.

The CDR3 region is CASSRGLAGGDNEQFF. DNA of the CDR3: TGTGCCAGCTCACGAGGACTAGCGGGAGGAGACAATGAGCAGTTCTTC. The rearrangement joins TRBV18 to TRBJ2-1; 14 bases map to TRBD2. Looked up from germline, CDR1 is KGHSH and CDR2 is LQKENI. CDR3 length: 16 residues. Germline trimming cut 4 bases from V and 5 bases from J; bases unmatched to any gene: 4.

The chain combines TRBV19 with TRBJ1-1; a possible D gene is TRBD1 (5 bases). V dropped 3 bases and J dropped 3 bases, with 8 bases sitting between them. The CDR3 runs to 13 residues. CDR1 is LNHDA and CDR2 is SQIVND in the germline V gene (reference sequence). CDR3 amino acids: CASSMSTDTEAFF. The CDR3, as DNA: TGTGCCAGTAGTATGTCGACAGACACTGAAGCTTTCTTT.

The rearrangement uses TRBV27 and TRBJ2-5; TRBD2 might be the D (5 bases). The CDR3 has 14 residues. The germline V and J ends were trimmed by 5 bases and 5 bases, with 15 bases remaining between them. The germline V gene has CDR1 MNHEY and CDR2 SMNVEV (reference sequence). The CDR3 DNA sequence: TGTGCCAGCAGTAGGAGGAGTCCCGGGGAGACCCAGTACTTC. It codes for CASSRRSPGETQYF.

The chain couples TRBV27 to TRBJ1-6; D is unclear. Trimming pared 0 bases from V and 6 bases from J, leaving 12 bases between. The germline V gene has CDR1 MNHEY and CDR2 SMNVEV (reference sequence). CDR3 size: 16 residues. Here the CDR3 reads CASSLSVPSVNSPLHF. The CDR3 DNA sequence: TGTGCCAGCAGTTTATCGGTTCCGTCGGTTAATTCACCCCTCCACTTT.

The rearrangement joins TRBV27 to TRBJ2-1; 8 nucleotides match TRBD2. V shed 4 bases, J shed 0 bases, and the junction held 2 bases outside the gene matches. This CDR3 is 15 amino acids long. Per germline, CDR1 MNHEY and CDR2 SMNVEV (reference sequence). Here the CDR3 reads CASSWGLVSYNEQFF. In nucleotides, the CDR3 is TGTGCCAGCAGTTGGGGACTAGTCTCCTACAATGAGCAGTTCTTC.

The V call is TRBV4-2, the J call TRBJ2-5, with D unclear. Gene TRBJ2-7 matches the end of the DNA better, so the J call may be wrong. This CDR3 has 13 amino acids. Germline lookup yields CDR1 LGHNA and CDR2 YNFKEQ. CDR3 region: CASSQDQVYEQYF. The CDR3 DNA is TGTGCCAGCAGCCAAGACCAGGTCTACGAGCAGTACTTC.

This clone has a single count. The V and J genes are TRBV28 and TRBJ2-1; 15 bases are shared with TRBD2. The V gene's germline CDR1 is MDHEN and CDR2 SYDVKM. V was pared by 3 bases and J by 5 bases, with 5 bases of the junction left unmatched. The CDR3 is 17 residues long. CDR3 bases: TGTGCCAGCAGTTTTCTGGGACTAGCGGGAGGAAACAATGAGCAGTTCTTC. Translation gives CASSFLGLAGGNNEQFF.

This clone was detected only a few times. This chain uses TRBV5-1 with TRBJ2-7, with 7 positions matching TRBD2. V gave up 4 bases and J gave up 2 bases; unmatched junction bases: 3. The CDR3 length is 13 residues. Germline values: CDR1 SGHRS, CDR2 YFSETQ. The CDR3 region is CASSPGLTYEQYF. The DNA of the CDR3 is TGCGCCAGCAGCCCGGGACTAACCTACGAGCAGTACTTC. Drawing the rest from reference TRBV5-1 and TRBJ2-7, the complete variable domain is KAGVTQTPRYLIKTRGQQVTLSCSPISGHRSVSWYQQTPGQGLQFLFEYFSETQRNKGNFPGRFSGRQFSNSRSEMNVSTLELGDSALYLCASSPGLTYEQYFGPGTRLTVT.

The chain recombines TRBV9 with TRBJ1-4, with D maybe TRBD1 (5 bases). The CDR3 sequence is 15 residues long. V gave up 0 bases and J gave up 7 bases, with 13 bases separating them. CDR1 and CDR2 from the germline V gene are SGDLS and YYNGEE. For the CDR3, the DNA is TGTGCCAGCAGCGTAGGGGGACTCAGAAGTGAAAAACTGTTTTTT. It specifies CASSVGGLRSEKLFF.